The 18 T cell receptor beta chains presented below share a single source sample, sequenced in a study of regulatory T cells in long-lasting Graves disease. Regarding time point: persistent/refractory GD, antithyroid drugs over 5 years with positive TRAb. Making the TCR library involved RNA that had been extracted from PBMCs. Library construction for TCR beta used iRepertoire HTBI primers and Arm-PCR of CDR3 regions. TCRdb recomputed calls from the multiplex PCR reads with MiXCR, one row per CDR3 protein. The table has over 650,000 distinct CDR3 sequences, 25% to 35% seen once. Sample: peripheral blood mononuclear cells (PBMCs), taken when the disease was refractory, from a patient treated with antithyroid drugs. These receptors all stem from a female donor with Graves disease.

The gene calls are TRBV5-1 and TRBJ1-5; TRBD1 might be the D (5 bases). The CDR3 is 14 amino acids. V lost 0 bases, J lost 6 bases, and 10 bases lay in between. The germline CDR1 and CDR2 sequences are SGHRS and YFSETQ. The CDR3 is CASSLDAGSQPQHF. The DNA for the CDR3 is TGCGCCAGCAGCTTGGATGCAGGGAGTCAGCCCCAGCATTTT. The entire variable domain, with the rest obtained from reference TRBV5-1 and TRBJ1-5, is as follows: KAGVTQTPRYLIKTRGQQVTLSCSPISGHRSVSWYQQTPGQGLQFLFEYFSETQRNKGNFPGRFSGRQFSNSRSEMNVSTLELGDSALYLCASSLDAGSQPQHFGDGTRLSIL.

A few counts support this clonotype. The J gene is TRBJ2-1, the V gene TRBV20-1; 8 nucleotides align to TRBD2. The germline V gene has CDR1 DFQATT and CDR2 SNEGSKA (reference sequence). CDR3 length: 15 residues. V gave up 6 bases and J gave up 2 bases; unmatched junction bases: 9. The CDR3 bases are TGCAGTGCCACTCAAGGCGGGAGGACCTACAATGAGCAGTTCTTC. Protein product: CSATQGGRTYNEQFF.

In this sample, this clonotype turned up a few times. The chain employs TRBV20-1 and TRBJ1-1, with 7 bases lining up with TRBD1. The V gene end was trimmed by 6 bases and the J gene end by 5 bases; junction bases not matched to a gene: 12. CDR3 length equals 14 residues. Germline loops: CDR1 DFQATT, CDR2 SNEGSKA (reference sequence). DNA for the CDR3: TGCAGTGCCCAGCCGACAGGGAGGCATACTGAAGCTTTCTTT. Translation: CSAQPTGRHTEAFF.

Regarding this clonotype: The junction departs from germline at one end; a sequencing error may be responsible. The chain recombines TRBV6-2 or TRBV6-3 with TRBJ1-2, with 9 bases matching TRBD1. CDR1 MNHEY and CDR2 SVGEGT come from the germline V gene. The CDR3 length is 15 residues. The CDR3 spells CASSHSGTGNYGYTF. The CDR3 DNA sequence: TGTGCCAGCAGTCACTCCGGGACAGGGAACTATGGCTACACCTTC.

The V and J genes are TRBV6-1 and TRBJ2-1; no reliable D call. Germline lookup yields CDR1 MNHNS and CDR2 SASEGT. Trimming removed 6 bases at V and 5 bases at J, with 11 bases between. The CDR3 is 13 amino acids. CDR3 in amino acids: CASRPVENNEQFF. CDR3 sequence (DNA): TGTGCCAGCAGGCCAGTGGAAAACAATGAGCAGTTCTTC.

This clonotype was seen a handful of times. The rearrangement joins TRBV29-1 to TRBJ1-2; no clear D gene. Between the trimmed V and J ends, which lost 1 base and 5 bases, there was a span of 8 bases. Germline V CDR1 and CDR2: SQVTM, ANQGSEA. The CDR3 consists of 12 residues. The CDR3 DNA sequence: TGCAGCGTTGAAGGCCACTCTTATGGCTACACCTTC. Its protein product is CSVEGHSYGYTF.

This clonotype was detected many times. The rearrangement joins TRBV2 to TRBJ1-2, with D tentatively TRBD1 (5 bases). CDR1 is SNHLY and CDR2 is FYNNEI in the germline V gene. V gave up 5 bases and J gave up 7 bases, with 14 bases separating them. The CDR3 sequence is 13 residues long. The CDR3, as DNA: TGTGCCAGCAGTCCCTCCGGGACTCTTGGCTACACCTTC. Its protein product is CASSPSGTLGYTF.

The chain is built from TRBV30 and TRBJ2-1, with TRBD2 matching 7 bases. The V and J ends lost 3 bases and 0 bases, in that order; junction bases with no gene match: 8. The CDR3 is made up of 16 amino acids. Germline V gives CDR1 GTSNPN, CDR2 SVGIG (reference sequence). The CDR3 sequence: CAWSSTSAVSYNEQFF. The DNA of the CDR3 is TGTGCCTGGAGCTCCACTAGCGCTGTCTCCTACAATGAGCAGTTCTTC.

The sample holds many counts of this clonotype. This chain connects TRBV15 to TRBJ1-1, with D possibly being TRBD1 (6 bases). The CDR3 covers 16 residues. The V gene lost 0 bases and the J gene lost 3 bases, with 14 bases spanning the gap. Germline values: CDR1 LNHNV, CDR2 YYDKDF (reference sequence). The CDR3 region has the DNA TGTGCCACCAGCAGAGATAGGGGGGGGGCGGACACTGAAGCTTTCTTT. It translates to CATSRDRGGADTEAFF.

V gene TRBV11-3 combines with J gene TRBJ2-5; 10 bases fit TRBD2. CDR1 and CDR2 from the germline V gene are SGHNT and YENEEA. This CDR3 has 18 residues. The V segment lost 5 bases and the J segment 1 base; nucleotides outside the gene matches: 13. This CDR3 is CASSLGVGGLAAQETQYF. Written as DNA, the CDR3 is TGTGCCAGCAGCCTCGGGGTGGGAGGACTAGCGGCCCAAGAGACCCAGTACTTC.

This rearrangement joins TRBV10-1 to TRBJ1-1; the match to TRBD1 covers 8 bases. J lost 5 bases, V lost 2 bases, and 7 bases had no gene match. The CDR3 is made up of 15 amino acids. The germline CDR1 and CDR2 sequences are WNHNN and SYGVQD (reference sequence). The CDR3 DNA reads TGCGCCAGCAGTGAGACCCGGACAGGGTGGACTGAAGCTTTCTTT. Protein: CASSETRTGWTEAFF.

This clonotype was found a few times. This chain joins TRBV5-1 and TRBJ1-4, with 8 bases matching TRBD1. The germline CDR1 and CDR2 sequences are SGHRS and YFSETQ. This CDR3 comprises 16 residues. Unmatched junction bases numbered 9, after V lost 4 bases and J lost 4 bases. In DNA, the CDR3 is TGCGCCAGCAGCCCATCGGGACAGGCCAATAATGAAAAACTGTTTTTT. Its protein product is CASSPSGQANNEKLFF.

J is TRBJ1-1 and V is TRBV6-1, with TRBD1 as a possible D gene (5 bases). Trimming took 6 bases from V and 2 from J, leaving 16 bases between them. The CDR3 runs to 15 residues. Germline-derived CDR1 and CDR2 are MNHNS and SASEGT. CDR3 region: CASRRNDRLNTEAFF. CDR3 coding DNA: TGTGCCAGCAGACGGAATGACAGACTAAACACTGAAGCTTTCTTT.

A few counts support this clonotype. The rearrangement uses TRBV10-3 and TRBJ2-5; TRBD1 matches at 7 bases. Trimming cost V 4 bases and J 1 base; bases outside gene matches: 3. The germline gives CDR1 ENHRY, CDR2 SYGVKD. The CDR3 contains 14 residues. CDR3 loop: CAISGDRTQETQYF. In nucleotides, the CDR3 is TGTGCCATCAGTGGGGACAGAACCCAAGAGACCCAGTACTTC.

The J gene is TRBJ2-4, the V gene TRBV28; no reliable D call. Per germline, CDR1 MDHEN and CDR2 SYDVKM. The CDR3 has 16 amino acids. Trimming cost V 5 bases and J 3 bases, with 17 bases left between them. The CDR3 reads CASSHYTPPGKNIQYF. CDR3 in DNA: TGTGCCAGCAGTCACTACACCCCACCAGGCAAAAACATTCAGTACTTC.

There are a few counts of this clonotype. This chain links TRBV28 with TRBJ2-5; no clear D. Per germline, CDR1 MDHEN and CDR2 SYDVKM. The V end was cut by 2 bases, the J end by 7 bases, with 32 bases between. The length of the CDR3 is 20 residues. In DNA, the CDR3 is TGTGCCAGCAGTTTACTGGGGTCCTGTCTGCACGACCGTGACCGAGGGACCCAGTACTTC. It yields the protein CASSLLGSCLHDRDRGTQYF.

Written as DNA, the CDR3 is TGTGCCATCCAGGGGGACAGGTCCACCTACGAGCAGTACTTC. Protein: CAIQGDRSTYEQYF. The chain has TRBV10-3 and TRBJ2-7; 8 bases match TRBD1. Germline values: CDR1 ENHRY, CDR2 SYGVKD. Trimming removed 8 bases from V and 2 bases from J; junction bases left unmatched: 8. This CDR3 region has 14 residues.

This chain connects TRBV19 to TRBJ2-2, with 16 bases matching TRBD2. This CDR3 is built from 22 residues. Per the germline V gene, CDR1 is LNHDA and CDR2 is SQIVND (reference sequence). V lost 7 bases, J lost 4 bases, and 21 bases stayed unmatched. CDR3 loop: CASTISTAKGLAGGGGTGELFF. The CDR3 DNA sequence: TGTGCCAGTACCATATCGACGGCAAAGGGACTAGCGGGAGGGGGCGGCACCGGGGAGCTGTTTTTT.